These 32 T cell receptor beta chains were sequenced from one sample in a study of regulatory T cells in long-lasting Graves disease. Arm-PCR of CDR3 regions and iRepertoire HTBI primers were the basis on which TCR beta libraries were built. One entry per CDR3 protein results from TCRdb running MiXCR on the multiplex PCR reads. Among roughly 470,000 distinct CDR3 sequences listed, around 21% were seen once. Time point denoted: persistent/refractory GD, antithyroid drugs over 5 years with positive TRAb. PBMCs provided the RNA from which the TCR library was made. The specimen was peripheral blood mononuclear cells (PBMCs), collected when the disease was refractory, from a patient treated with antithyroid drugs. These TCRs come from a female donor with Graves disease.

This clonotype showed up many times. The chain has TRBV28 and TRBJ2-7, with 7 bases matching TRBD2. Germline lookup yields CDR1 MDHEN and CDR2 SYDVKM. V was clipped by 5 bases and J by 2 bases; unmatched bases: 6. CDR3 length: 14 residues. The CDR3, as DNA: TGTGCCAGCAGTCTCGGGGGGTGGGCCTACGAGCAGTACTTC. The encoded protein is CASSLGGWAYEQYF.

This clonotype was counted ten times or more. This sequence joins TRBV28 and TRBJ2-7; D is possibly TRBD2 (6 bases). Germline CDR1 is MDHEN and CDR2 is SYDVKM. This CDR3 has 15 amino acids. The germline V and J ends were trimmed by 3 bases and 5 bases, with 17 bases remaining between them. The CDR3 region is CASSFLADPGNEQYF. CDR3 coding DNA: TGTGCCAGCAGTTTTTTAGCGGACCCGGGGAACGAGCAGTACTTC.

This clonotype occurred many times. The chain employs TRBV7-6 and TRBJ2-7; 7 positions agree with TRBD1. J was trimmed by 10 bases and V by 2 bases; bases with no gene match: 5. Germline V gene sequence: CDR1 SGHVS, CDR2 FNYEAQ. The CDR3 covers 12 residues. DNA of the CDR3: TGTGCCAGCAGCTTATTGAGGGACAGCCAGTACTTC. This gives the protein CASSLLRDSQYF. Filled out from reference TRBV7-6 and TRBJ2-7, the complete variable domain reads GAGVSQSPRYKVTKRGQDVALRCDPISGHVSLYWYRQALGQGPEFLTYFNYEAQQDKSGLPNDRFSAERPEGSISTLTIQRTEQRDSAMYRCASSLLRDSQYFGPGTRLTVT.

The chain uses TRBV3-1 and TRBJ1-5; D gene unclear. CDR3 size: 15 residues. The germline V gene has CDR1 LGHDT and CDR2 YNNKEL (reference sequence). V was cut by 0 bases and J by 2 bases, with 8 bases left in between. In DNA form, the CDR3 reads TGTGCCAGCAGCCAAGACCCTGCAGGCAATCAGCCCCAGCATTTT. It encodes CASSQDPAGNQPQHF. The full variable domain, with the rest looked up from reference TRBV3-1 and TRBJ1-5, is DTAVSQTPKYLVTQMGNDKSIKCEQNLGHDTMYWYKQDSKKFLKIMFSYNNKELIINETVPNRFSPKSPDKAHLNLHINSLELGDSAVYFCASSQDPAGNQPQHFGDGTRLSIL.

This clonotype was observed at least ten times. The genes are TRBV10-3 and TRBJ1-2; 8 positions match TRBD1. Trimming took 5 bases from V and 6 from J; bases not matched to a gene: 5. This CDR3 is 13 amino acids long. Germline CDR1 reads ENHRY; CDR2 reads SYGVKD. CDR3 region: CAISRGQEDGYTF. The CDR3 DNA sequence: TGTGCCATCAGTCGGGGACAGGAAGATGGCTACACCTTC.

This clonotype came up many times. The rearrangement uses TRBV28 and TRBJ1-2; D might be TRBD1 (6 bases). There are 12 residues in the CDR3. The ends were cut back, 8 bases at V and 10 bases at J, with 17 bases in the middle. Germline V gene sequence: CDR1 MDHEN, CDR2 SYDVKM. DNA of the CDR3: TGTGCCAGCTCGGGGGCAGACCCCTACTACACCTTC. It is translated as CASSGADPYYTF.

This clonotype showed up many times. The chain has TRBV28 and TRBJ1-5, with TRBD1 matching 10 bases. The CDR3 spans 16 residues. Trimming took 3 bases from V and 4 from J; bases not matched to a gene: 6. CDR1 and CDR2 (germline): MDHEN, SYDVKM. The CDR3 sequence: CASSLLSGQGNQPQHF. CDR3 DNA: TGTGCCAGCAGTTTGTTATCGGGACAGGGGAATCAGCCCCAGCATTTT.

This clonotype appeared a few times. V gene TRBV2 combines with J gene TRBJ2-4; 7 nucleotides align to TRBD2. The CDR3 spans 16 residues. With 5 bases clipped from V and 0 bases from J, the junction kept 7 bases outside the gene matches. CDR1 is SNHLY and CDR2 is FYNNEI in the germline V gene. CDR3 in amino acids: CASSPTGGSAKNIQYF. The CDR3 nucleotides are TGTGCCAGCAGTCCCACCGGGGGGTCAGCCAAAAACATTCAGTACTTC.

V usage is TRBV4-2 and J usage is TRBJ2-5, with 7 nucleotides matching TRBD1. CDR3 length: 16 residues. Germline V lookup: CDR1 LGHNA, CDR2 YNFKEQ. Germline trimming cut 1 base from V and 2 bases from J; bases unmatched to any gene: 7. The CDR3, as DNA: TGTGCCAGCAGCCAAGGTGGGGCAGGGGGTCAAGAGACCCAGTACTTC. Its protein is CASSQGGAGGQETQYF.

In the case of this clonotype: This may be a read error: a much more frequent sequence differs by one nucleotide. The chain combines TRBV27 with TRBJ1-2; 7 bases fit TRBD1. With 6 bases clipped from V and 8 bases from J, the junction kept 12 bases outside the gene matches. The CDR3 is made up of 14 amino acids. CDR1 and CDR2 from the germline V gene are MNHEY and SMNVEV (reference sequence). The CDR3 loop reads CASSWDSRLGGYTF. As DNA, the CDR3 is TGTGCCAGCAGCTGGGACAGCCGCCTGGGGGGCTACACCTTC.

The chain carries TRBV24-1 and TRBJ2-7, with 7 bases lining up with TRBD2. With V trimmed by 2 bases and J by 3 bases, 6 bases remained unmatched. The CDR3 sequence is 15 residues long. Germline CDR1 is KGHDR and CDR2 is SFDVKD. CDR3 in DNA: TGTGCCACCAGTGATTCCGCTAGCGGACACTACGAGCAGTACTTC. Translating it yields CATSDSASGHYEQYF.

Written as DNA, the CDR3 is TGTGCCAGCAGAGCAGGGTGGGAGCAGTACTTC. It is translated as CASRAGWEQYF. The genes are TRBV6-1 and TRBJ2-7, with D tentatively TRBD1 (5 bases). CDR1 and CDR2 (germline): MNHNS, SASEGT. The CDR3 is 11 residues long. The V end lost 6 bases, the J end lost 7 bases, and 10 bases lay between the germline ends.

The chain links TRBV20-1 to TRBJ2-7; TRBD2 matches 11 bases. CDR1 DFQATT and CDR2 SNEGSKA come from the germline V gene (reference sequence). After removal of 4 bases from V and 0 bases from J, the junction contained 2 bases not matched to a gene. The CDR3 covers 14 residues. CDR3 nucleotides: TGCAGTGCTAAACTAGCGGGAGTCTCCTACGAGCAGTACTTC. Its translation is CSAKLAGVSYEQYF.

This clonotype has just a few counts. CDR3 bases: TGTGCCAGCAGTCCCAGGAGTGGGGGAACAGATACGCAGTATTTT. Amino acids: CASSPRSGGTDTQYF. The rearrangement uses TRBV2 and TRBJ2-3; D is tentatively TRBD1 or TRBD2 (5 bases each). Trimming cost V 5 bases and J 3 bases, with 15 bases left between them. Looked up from germline, CDR1 is SNHLY and CDR2 is FYNNEI. The CDR3 loop spans 15 amino acids.

The table lists this clonotype with many counts. The chain links TRBV12-3 or TRBV12-4 to TRBJ1-5; the D gene is possibly TRBD1 (6 bases). The V gene lost 2 bases and the J gene lost 9 bases, with 14 bases spanning the gap. This CDR3 is built from 14 residues. CDR3 sequence: CASSLQEGVRPQHF. In DNA form, the CDR3 reads TGTGCCAGCAGTTTACAGGAGGGGGTAAGGCCCCAGCATTTT.

This clonotype was detected only a few times. This chain links TRBV6-1 with TRBJ2-5; D gene ambiguous. The CDR3 totals 17 residues. The V and J ends lost 5 bases and 4 bases respectively, with 23 bases between them. CDR1 is MNHNS and CDR2 is SASEGT in the germline V gene. As DNA, the CDR3 is TGTGCCAGCAGTCCAGGACCCACGTTTGCGCGCGCAGAGACCCAGTACTTC. Its protein product is CASSPGPTFARAETQYF.

This clonotype was recorded at least ten times. V usage is TRBV25-1 and J usage is TRBJ2-7; no definite D call. Germline V gene lookup returns CDR1 MGHDK and CDR2 SYGVNS. Trimming removed 2 bases from V and 6 bases from J, with 14 bases in between. The CDR3 runs 14 residues. Here the CDR3 reads CASSERLLAAEQYF. CDR3 nucleotide sequence: TGTGCCAGCAGTGAAAGGCTCTTGGCCGCCGAGCAGTACTTC.

This clonotype came up once. Just one base apart from a much larger clone, this may be a read error. The V and J genes are TRBV15 and TRBJ2-7; D is ambiguous. Trimming left V 0 bases short and J 6 bases short, with 6 bases between. Germline V gene lookup returns CDR1 LNHNV and CDR2 YYDKDF (reference sequence). The CDR3 contains 12 residues. The CDR3 nucleotides are TGTGCCACCAGCAGAGAGGGGTGCGAGCAGTACTTC. Encoded protein: CATSREGCEQYF.

The genes are TRBV12-5 and TRBJ2-1; 10 bases line up with TRBD2. This CDR3 comprises 17 residues. V shed 0 bases and J 6 bases; nucleotides not matched to a gene: 8. Germline V gene lookup returns CDR1 LGHNT and CDR2 FRNRAP. The CDR3: CASGLVPIAGGFNEQFF. CDR3 nucleotide sequence: TGTGCTAGTGGTTTGGTGCCTATAGCGGGAGGTTTCAATGAGCAGTTCTTC.

This clonotype has only a few counts. The chain uses TRBV5-4 and TRBJ1-1; no clear D gene. Germline-derived CDR1 and CDR2 are SGHNT and YYREEE (reference sequence). Trimming stripped 0 bases from V and 0 bases from J, with 6 bases between. The CDR3 covers 14 residues. CDR3 amino acids: CASSLETMNTEAFF. The DNA for the CDR3 is TGTGCCAGCAGCTTGGAAACCATGAACACTGAAGCTTTCTTT.

This clonotype was picked up many times. V usage is TRBV20-1 and J usage is TRBJ2-7; 7 bases map to TRBD1. The J segment lost 0 bases and the V segment lost 5 bases, leaving 1 base of the junction unmatched. The CDR3 consists of 12 residues. The germline CDR1 and CDR2 sequences are DFQATT and SNEGSKA (reference sequence). CDR3 residues: CSAGQVSYEQYF. The CDR3 region has the DNA TGCAGTGCTGGACAGGTCTCCTACGAGCAGTACTTC.

The V and J genes are TRBV10-1 and TRBJ2-2, with 11 bases lining up with TRBD1. CDR3 length: 13 amino acids. Germline V gene lookup returns CDR1 WNHNN and CDR2 SYGVQD (reference sequence). CDR3 sequence (DNA): TGCGCGCGGGACAGGGGGTCCACCGGGGAGCTGTTTTTT. It encodes CARDRGSTGELFF.

This clonotype was found a few times. The chain combines TRBV19 with TRBJ1-1, with 8 bases aligning to TRBD1. This CDR3 contains 15 residues. Germline CDR1 is LNHDA and CDR2 is SQIVND (reference sequence). After removal of 7 bases from V and 1 base from J, the junction contained 8 bases not matched to a gene. CDR3 bases: TGTGCCAGTACCATCCAGGGGGCTACGAACACTGAAGCTTTCTTT. Amino acids: CASTIQGATNTEAFF.

This clonotype came up many times. The chain joins TRBV7-9 to TRBJ2-5; 9 bases map to TRBD2. Germline values: CDR1 SEHNR, CDR2 FQNEAQ (reference sequence). The CDR3 totals 16 residues. Trimming took 6 bases from V and 0 from J; bases not matched to a gene: 8. This CDR3 reads CASRPRLAAYQETQYF. The CDR3 region has the DNA TGTGCCAGCAGGCCAAGACTAGCGGCATACCAAGAGACCCAGTACTTC.

This clonotype came up many times. The chain carries TRBV30 and TRBJ2-2; no firm D call. Deletions cut 7 bases from V and 0 bases from J, with 6 bases between. This CDR3 spans 12 amino acids. Germline values: CDR1 GTSNPN, CDR2 SVGIG (reference sequence). This CDR3 is CAYPTNTGELFF. CDR3 nucleotides: TGTGCCTATCCGACGAACACCGGGGAGCTGTTTTTT.

This clonotype was seen only a few times. DNA of the CDR3: TGTGCCAGCAGCTTGGTTGGTAGCGGGAGCTCCTACAATGAGCAGTTCTTC. Its protein is CASSLVGSGSSYNEQFF. The chain joins TRBV5-5 to TRBJ2-1, with 9 bases aligning to TRBD2. Germline CDR1 SGHKS, CDR2 YYEKEE (reference sequence). V trimming: 0 bases; J trimming: 0 bases; junction bases outside the gene matches: 4. This CDR3 comprises 17 residues.

This clonotype was observed at least ten times. V usage is TRBV10-3 and J usage is TRBJ2-7; D tentatively fits TRBD1 or TRBD2 (6 bases each). Germline assignment: CDR1 ENHRY and CDR2 SYGVKD. The CDR3 sequence is 14 residues long. V was cut by 6 bases and J by 3 bases, with 15 bases left in between. For the CDR3, the DNA is TGTGCCATCAGGTCACCGGGGGCACTCTACGAGCAGTACTTC. As protein: CAIRSPGALYEQYF.

This clonotype was picked up a small number of times. This rearrangement joins TRBV5-1 to TRBJ2-1; 11 nucleotides align to TRBD1. The germline V gene has CDR1 SGHRS and CDR2 YFSETQ. V shed 4 bases, J shed 4 bases, and the junction held 4 bases outside the gene matches. CDR3 length equals 15 residues. The CDR3 is CASSSGTGGYNEQFF. The DNA of the CDR3 is TGCGCCAGCAGCAGTGGGACAGGGGGGTACAATGAGCAGTTCTTC.

This clonotype was observed at least ten times. The V and J genes are TRBV11-2 and TRBJ1-1; 9 bases match TRBD1. The CDR3 totals 16 residues. The V and J ends lost 3 bases and 1 base, in that order; junction bases with no gene match: 6. Germline V lookup: CDR1 SGHAT, CDR2 FQNNGV. The chain's CDR3 is CASSFLPGQGNTEAFF. In DNA form, the CDR3 reads TGTGCCAGCAGCTTCTTACCGGGACAGGGGAACACTGAAGCTTTCTTT.

At least ten counts were recorded for this clonotype. The rearrangement links TRBV18 to TRBJ1-5, with TRBD1 as a possible D gene (5 bases). Trimming stripped 1 base from V and 5 bases from J, with 9 bases between. The CDR3 extends over 14 amino acids. CDR1 KGHSH and CDR2 LQKENI come from the germline V gene. The CDR3 here is CASSPLQTDQPQHF. The CDR3 DNA reads as TGTGCCAGCTCACCACTGCAGACAGATCAGCCCCAGCATTTT.

This clonotype occurred many times. The chain uses TRBV6-1 and TRBJ1-2; the match to TRBD1 covers 10 bases. The CDR3 spans 15 residues. V dropped 5 bases and J dropped 5; count of bases not matched to a gene: 8. Looked up from germline, CDR1 is MNHNS and CDR2 is SASEGT. The CDR3 reads CASSLRTGGLYGYTF. CDR3 in DNA: TGTGCCAGCAGTCTTCGGACAGGGGGGCTTTATGGCTACACCTTC.

V is TRBV4-3 and J is TRBJ2-7; a weak D match, TRBD2 (6 bases). CDR3 length equals 14 residues. V dropped 3 bases and J dropped 1 base, with 10 bases sitting between them. Germline V gene data show CDR1 as LGHNA and CDR2 as YSLEER. The CDR3 sequence is CASSQGTASYEQYF. The CDR3 DNA follows: TGCGCCAGCAGCCAGGGGACTGCTTCCTACGAGCAGTACTTC.